This T cell receptor beta chain is from a study of blood T cell repertoires in COVID-19. TCRdb keeps only in-frame clones here, not all; method: immunoSEQ multiplex PCR. This sample has roughly 190,000 clones, with roughly 84% found just once. Sequencing input: PBMCs or T cells enriched from blood (not recorded which). This TCR came from a woman aged 30 to 39 who had recovered from COVID-19.

The CDR3 reads CASSSRGDTRYEQYV. The CDR3 DNA sequence: TGTGCCAGCAGTTCCAGGGGAGATACACGCTACGAGCAGTACGTC. The chain employs TRBV28 and TRBJ2-7; D possibly corresponds to TRBD1 (6 bases). The CDR3 contains 15 residues. V gave up 4 bases and J gave up 3 bases, with 16 bases separating them. Germline CDR1 is MDHEN and CDR2 is SYDVKM.